This entry concerns a single TCR beta chain. CDR3 size: 17 residues. CDR1 and CDR2 (germline): SQVTM, ANQGSEA. V was clipped by 6 bases and J by 0 bases; unmatched bases: 5. A multiplex PCR was run with 60 Vbeta primers and 13 Jbeta primers. TCRdb's table, derived via immunoSEQ multiplex PCR, lists solely in-frame clones and lacks some. The sample has just under 150,000 clones; approximately 79% are singletons. These data are taken from a study of cytomegalovirus exposure and HLA in healthy donors. This TCR came from a woman aged 25 to 45 in good health and CMV-seronegative. Specimen: PBMCs. The chain employs TRBV29-1 and TRBJ2-1; 16 bases are shared with TRBD2. CDR3 protein: CSVGGLAGGYSYNEQFF. The CDR3 DNA sequence: TGCAGCGTCGGGGGACTAGCGGGAGGGTACTCCTACAATGAGCAGTTCTTC.